This T cell receptor (beta chain) was sequenced in a study of blood T cells in healthy people across ages. Study-level points and caveats: It was the long-lived donors that had more naive CD4+ cells and higher diversity than aged donors. Per million T cells, TCR beta diversity dropped roughly linearly as age increased.

On this clonotype: Its antigen is unidentified.

The second PCR ran roughly 6 to 11 cycles with a sample-barcoded 5' primer and J-beta primers. TCRdb re-analysed the 5' RACE reads in MiXCR, keeping a single row per CDR3 protein. The sample has 850,000 or so distinct CDR3 sequences; roughly 26% are singletons. Sample donors were healthy Caucasian individuals that came from Russia, aged roughly 6 to 95. After removal of 7 bases from V and 6 bases from J, the junction contained 8 bases not matched to a gene. The V gene's germline CDR1 is MNHNS and CDR2 SASEGT. The CDR3 extends over 14 amino acids. The origin of this receptor is a woman aged 80 or over in good health. The specimen sequenced was blood. The chain carries TRBV6-1 and TRBJ2-1; 8 nucleotides agree with TRBD2. As DNA, the CDR3 is TGTGCCAGCACGGGACTAGGTCGTACCAATGAGCAGTTCTTC. Translating it yields CASTGLGRTNEQFF.